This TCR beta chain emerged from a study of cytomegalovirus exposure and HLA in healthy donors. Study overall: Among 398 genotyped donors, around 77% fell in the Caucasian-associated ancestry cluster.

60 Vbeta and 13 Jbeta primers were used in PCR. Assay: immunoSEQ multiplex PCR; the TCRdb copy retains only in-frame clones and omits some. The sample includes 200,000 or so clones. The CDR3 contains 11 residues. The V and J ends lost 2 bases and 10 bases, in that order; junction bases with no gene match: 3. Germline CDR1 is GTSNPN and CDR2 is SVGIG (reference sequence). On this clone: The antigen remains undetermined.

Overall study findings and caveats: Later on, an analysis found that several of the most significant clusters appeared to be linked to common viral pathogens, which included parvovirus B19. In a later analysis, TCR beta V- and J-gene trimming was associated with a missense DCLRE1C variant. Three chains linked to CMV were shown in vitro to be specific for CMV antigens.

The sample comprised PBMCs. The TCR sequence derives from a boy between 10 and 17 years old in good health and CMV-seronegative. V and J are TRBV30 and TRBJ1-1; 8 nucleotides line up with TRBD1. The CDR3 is CAWSSTGGAFF. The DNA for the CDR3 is TGTGCCTGGAGTTCTACAGGGGGAGCTTTCTTT.